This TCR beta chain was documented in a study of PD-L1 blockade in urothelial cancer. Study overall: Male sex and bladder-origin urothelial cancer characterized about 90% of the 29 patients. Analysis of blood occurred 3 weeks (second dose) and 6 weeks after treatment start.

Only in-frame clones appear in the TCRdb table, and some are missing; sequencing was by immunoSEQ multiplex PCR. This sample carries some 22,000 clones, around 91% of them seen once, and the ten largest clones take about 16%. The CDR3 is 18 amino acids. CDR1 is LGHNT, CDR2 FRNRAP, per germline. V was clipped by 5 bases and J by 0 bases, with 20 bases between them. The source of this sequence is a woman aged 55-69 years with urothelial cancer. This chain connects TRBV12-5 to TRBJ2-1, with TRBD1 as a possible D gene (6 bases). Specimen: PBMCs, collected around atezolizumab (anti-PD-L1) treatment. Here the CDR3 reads CASGTGQTTIISYNEQFF. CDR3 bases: TGTGCTAGTGGTACCGGACAGACCACCATAATCTCCTACAATGAGCAGTTCTTC. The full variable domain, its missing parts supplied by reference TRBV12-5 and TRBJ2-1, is DARVTQTPRHKVTEMGQEVTMRCQPILGHNTVFWYRQTMMQGLELLAYFRNRAPLDDSGMPKDRFSAEMPDATLATLKIQPSEPRDSAVYFCASGTGQTTIISYNEQFFGPGTRLTVL.